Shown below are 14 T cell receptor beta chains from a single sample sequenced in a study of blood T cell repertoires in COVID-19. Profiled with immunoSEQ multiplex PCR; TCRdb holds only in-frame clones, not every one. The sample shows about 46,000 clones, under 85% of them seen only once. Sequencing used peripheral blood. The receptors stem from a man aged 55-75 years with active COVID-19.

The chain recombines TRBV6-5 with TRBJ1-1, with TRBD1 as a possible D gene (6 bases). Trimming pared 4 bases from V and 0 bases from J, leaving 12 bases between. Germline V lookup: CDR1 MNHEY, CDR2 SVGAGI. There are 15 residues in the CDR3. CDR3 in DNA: TGTGCCAGCAGTTCCGATTGGGGGCTGAACACTGAAGCTTTCTTT. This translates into CASSSDWGLNTEAFF.

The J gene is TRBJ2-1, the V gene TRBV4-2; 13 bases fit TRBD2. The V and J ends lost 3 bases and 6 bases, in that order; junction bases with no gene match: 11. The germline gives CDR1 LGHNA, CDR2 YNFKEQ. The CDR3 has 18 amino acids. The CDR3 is CASSHGLAGVDGPNEQFF. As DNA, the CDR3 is TGTGCCAGCAGCCATGGACTAGCGGGAGTTGACGGGCCCAATGAGCAGTTCTTC.

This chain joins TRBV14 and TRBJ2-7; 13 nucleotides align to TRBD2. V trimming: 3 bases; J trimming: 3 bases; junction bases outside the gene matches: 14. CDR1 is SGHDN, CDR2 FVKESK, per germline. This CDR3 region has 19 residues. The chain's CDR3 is CASSHLPGTSGTRNYEQYF. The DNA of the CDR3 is TGTGCCAGCAGCCACCTCCCTGGGACTAGCGGGACCCGCAACTACGAGCAGTACTTC.

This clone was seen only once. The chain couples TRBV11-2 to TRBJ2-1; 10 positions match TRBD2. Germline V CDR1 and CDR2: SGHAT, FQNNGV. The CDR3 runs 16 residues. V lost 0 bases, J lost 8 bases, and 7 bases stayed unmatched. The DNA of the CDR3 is TGTGCCAGCAGCTTAGAGGGGTCTAGCGGGGGCGATGAGCAGTTCTTC. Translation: CASSLEGSSGGDEQFF. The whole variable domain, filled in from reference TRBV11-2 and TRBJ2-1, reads EAGVAQSPRYKIIEKRQSVAFWCNPISGHATLYWYQQILGQGPKLLIQFQNNGVVDDSQLPKDRFSAERLKGVDSTLKIQPAKLEDSAVYLCASSLEGSSGGDEQFFGPGTRLTVL.

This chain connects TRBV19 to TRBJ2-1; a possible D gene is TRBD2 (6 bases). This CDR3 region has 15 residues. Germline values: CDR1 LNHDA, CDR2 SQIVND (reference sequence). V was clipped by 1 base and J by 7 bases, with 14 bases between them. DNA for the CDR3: TGTGCCAGTAGTATAGGAACGGGGGTTAGGAATGAGCAGTTCTTC. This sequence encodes CASSIGTGVRNEQFF.

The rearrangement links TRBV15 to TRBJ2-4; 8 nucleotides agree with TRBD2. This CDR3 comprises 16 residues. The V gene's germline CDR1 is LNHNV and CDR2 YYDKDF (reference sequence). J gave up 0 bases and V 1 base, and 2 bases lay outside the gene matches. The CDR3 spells CATSRAREGAKNIQYF. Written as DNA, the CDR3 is TGTGCCACCAGCAGAGCCCGGGAGGGAGCCAAAAACATTCAGTACTTC.

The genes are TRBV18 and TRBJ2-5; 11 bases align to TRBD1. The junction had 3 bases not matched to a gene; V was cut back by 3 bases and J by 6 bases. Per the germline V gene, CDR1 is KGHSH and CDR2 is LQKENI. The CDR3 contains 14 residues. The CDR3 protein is CASSPGTGGQTQYF. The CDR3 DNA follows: TGTGCCAGCTCACCCGGGACAGGGGGACAGACCCAGTACTTC.

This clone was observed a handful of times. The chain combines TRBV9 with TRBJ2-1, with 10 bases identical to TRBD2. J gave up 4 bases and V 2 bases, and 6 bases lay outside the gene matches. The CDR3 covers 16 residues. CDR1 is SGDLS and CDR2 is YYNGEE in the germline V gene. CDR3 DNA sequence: TGTGCCAGCAGCGTTGTAGCGGGGGGCGGTTACAATGAGCAGTTCTTC. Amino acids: CASSVVAGGGYNEQFF.

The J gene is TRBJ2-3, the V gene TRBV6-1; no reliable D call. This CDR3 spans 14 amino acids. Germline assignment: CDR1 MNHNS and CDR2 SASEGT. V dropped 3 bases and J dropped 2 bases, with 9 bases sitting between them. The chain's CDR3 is CASSEASHTDTQYF. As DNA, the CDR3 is TGTGCCAGCAGTGAGGCATCTCACACAGATACGCAGTATTTT.

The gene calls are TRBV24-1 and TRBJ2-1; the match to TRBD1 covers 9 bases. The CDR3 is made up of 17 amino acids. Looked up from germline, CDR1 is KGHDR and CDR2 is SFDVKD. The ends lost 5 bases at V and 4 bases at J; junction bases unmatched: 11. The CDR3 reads CATSARTGDNVYNEQFF. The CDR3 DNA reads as TGTGCCACCAGTGCTAGGACAGGGGATAATGTGTACAATGAGCAGTTCTTC.

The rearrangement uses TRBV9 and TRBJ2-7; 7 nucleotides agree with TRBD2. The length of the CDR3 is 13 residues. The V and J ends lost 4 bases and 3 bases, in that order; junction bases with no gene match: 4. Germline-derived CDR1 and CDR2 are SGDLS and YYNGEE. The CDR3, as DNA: TGTGCCAGCAGCCCCCCGGGGGGCTACGAGCAGTACTTC. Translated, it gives CASSPPGGYEQYF.

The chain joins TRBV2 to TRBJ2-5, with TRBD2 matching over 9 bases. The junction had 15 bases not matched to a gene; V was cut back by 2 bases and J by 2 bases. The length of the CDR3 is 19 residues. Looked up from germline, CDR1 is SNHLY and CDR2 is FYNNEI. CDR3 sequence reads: CASSESTTKAGGLQETQYF. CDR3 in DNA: TGTGCCAGCAGTGAATCAACTACAAAAGCGGGGGGCCTTCAAGAGACCCAGTACTTC. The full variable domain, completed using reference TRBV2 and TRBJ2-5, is EPEVTQTPSHQVTQMGQEVILRCVPISNHLYFYWYRQILGQKVEFLVSFYNNEISEKSEIFDDQFSVERPDGSNFTLKIRSTKLEDSAMYFCASSESTTKAGGLQETQYFGPGTRLLVL.

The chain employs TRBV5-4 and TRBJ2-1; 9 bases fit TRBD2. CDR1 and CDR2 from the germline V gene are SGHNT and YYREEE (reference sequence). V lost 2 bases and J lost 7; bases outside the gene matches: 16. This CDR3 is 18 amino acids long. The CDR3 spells CASSFGWLSREGLNEQFF. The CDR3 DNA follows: TGTGCCAGCAGCTTTGGTTGGCTGTCGCGGGAGGGCCTGAATGAGCAGTTCTTC.

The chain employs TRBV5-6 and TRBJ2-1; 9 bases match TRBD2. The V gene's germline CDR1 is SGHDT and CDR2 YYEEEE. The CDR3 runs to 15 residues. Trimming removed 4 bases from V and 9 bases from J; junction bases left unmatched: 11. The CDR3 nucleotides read TGTGCCAGCAGCCCCCCCGCGGGGGGGTCAGGTGAGCAGTTCTTC. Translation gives CASSPPAGGSGEQFF. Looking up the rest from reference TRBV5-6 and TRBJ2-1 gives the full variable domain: DAGVTQSPTHLIKTRGQQVTLRCSPKSGHDTVSWYQQALGQGPQFIFQYYEEEERQRGNFPDRFSGHQFPNYSSELNVNALLLGDSALYLCASSPPAGGSGEQFFGPGTRLTVL.